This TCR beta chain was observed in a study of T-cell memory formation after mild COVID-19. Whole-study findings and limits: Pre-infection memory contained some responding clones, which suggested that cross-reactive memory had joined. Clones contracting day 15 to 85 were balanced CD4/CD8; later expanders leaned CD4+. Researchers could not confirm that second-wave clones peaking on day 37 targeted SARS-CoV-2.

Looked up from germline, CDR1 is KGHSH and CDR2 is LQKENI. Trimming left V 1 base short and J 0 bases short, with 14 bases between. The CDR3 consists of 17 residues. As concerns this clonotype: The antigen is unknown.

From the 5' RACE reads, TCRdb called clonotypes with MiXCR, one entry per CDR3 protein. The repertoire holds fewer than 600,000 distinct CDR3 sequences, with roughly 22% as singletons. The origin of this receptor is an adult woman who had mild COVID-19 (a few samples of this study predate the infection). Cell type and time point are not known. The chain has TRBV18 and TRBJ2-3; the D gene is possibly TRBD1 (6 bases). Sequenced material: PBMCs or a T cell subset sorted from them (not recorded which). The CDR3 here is CASSPLPGTLSTDTQYF. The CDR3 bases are TGTGCCAGCTCACCACTACCTGGGACACTTAGCACAGATACGCAGTATTTT.